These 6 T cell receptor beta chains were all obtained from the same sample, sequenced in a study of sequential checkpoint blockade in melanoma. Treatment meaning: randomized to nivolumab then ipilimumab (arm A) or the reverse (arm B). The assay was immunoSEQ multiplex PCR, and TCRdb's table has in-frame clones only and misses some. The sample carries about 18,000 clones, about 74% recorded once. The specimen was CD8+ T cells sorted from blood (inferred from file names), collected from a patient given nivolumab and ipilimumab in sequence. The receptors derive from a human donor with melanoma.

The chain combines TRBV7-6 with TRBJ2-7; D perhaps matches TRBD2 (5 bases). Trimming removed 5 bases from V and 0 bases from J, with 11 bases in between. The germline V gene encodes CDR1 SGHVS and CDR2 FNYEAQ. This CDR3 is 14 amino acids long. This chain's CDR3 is CASSRRMSSYEQYF. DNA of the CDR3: TGTGCCAGCAGCCGGAGGATGAGCTCCTACGAGCAGTACTTC. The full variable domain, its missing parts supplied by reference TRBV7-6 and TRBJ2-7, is GAGVSQSPRYKVTKRGQDVALRCDPISGHVSLYWYRQALGQGPEFLTYFNYEAQQDKSGLPNDRFSAERPEGSISTLTIQRTEQRDSAMYRCASSRRMSSYEQYFGPGTRLTVT.

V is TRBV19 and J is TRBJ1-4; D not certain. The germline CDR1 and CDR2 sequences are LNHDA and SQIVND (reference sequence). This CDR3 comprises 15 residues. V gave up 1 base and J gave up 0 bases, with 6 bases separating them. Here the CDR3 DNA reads TGTGCCAGTAGTATAGGTCGCGCAACTAATGAAAAACTGTTTTTT. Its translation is CASSIGRATNEKLFF. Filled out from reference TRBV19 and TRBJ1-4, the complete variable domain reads DGGITQSPKYLFRKEGQNVTLSCEQNLNHDAMYWYRQDPGQGLRLIYYSQIVNDFQKGDIAEGYSVSREKKESFPLTVTSAQKNPTAFYLCASSIGRATNEKLFFGSGTQLSVL.

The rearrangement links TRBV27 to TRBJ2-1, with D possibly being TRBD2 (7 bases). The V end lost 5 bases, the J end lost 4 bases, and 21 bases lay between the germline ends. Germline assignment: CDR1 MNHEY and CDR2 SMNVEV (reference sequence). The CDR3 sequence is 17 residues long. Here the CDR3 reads CASSPFAAGALYNEQFF. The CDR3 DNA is TGTGCCAGCAGTCCATTCGCGGCGGGGGCACTATACAATGAGCAGTTCTTC.

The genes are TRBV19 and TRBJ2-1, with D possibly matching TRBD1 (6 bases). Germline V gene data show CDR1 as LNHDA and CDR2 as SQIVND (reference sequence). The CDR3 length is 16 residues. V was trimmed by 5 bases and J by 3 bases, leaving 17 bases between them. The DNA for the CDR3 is TGTGCCAGTAGTCTGACCGGGACAAGGTTCTACAATGAGCAGTTCTTC. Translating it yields CASSLTGTRFYNEQFF.

CDR3 residues: CASSYQSGTGDEQYF. The CDR3 DNA is TGTGCCAGCAGCTATCAATCCGGGACAGGGGACGAGCAGTACTTC. This chain joins TRBV7-8 and TRBJ2-7; 10 nucleotides align to TRBD1. The trim removed 4 bases at V and 5 bases at J, leaving 8 bases unmatched. Per germline, CDR1 SGHVS and CDR2 FQNEAQ. The CDR3 consists of 15 residues.

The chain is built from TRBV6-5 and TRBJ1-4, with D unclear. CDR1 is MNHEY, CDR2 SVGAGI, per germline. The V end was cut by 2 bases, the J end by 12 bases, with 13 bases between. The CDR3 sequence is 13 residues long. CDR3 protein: CASSYQDGEQLFF. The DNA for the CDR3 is TGTGCCAGCAGTTACCAGGACGGGGAACAACTGTTTTTT.